The 27 T cell receptor beta chains reported below all come from one sample, sequenced in a study of OX40 agonist ivuxolimab in advanced cancers. Profiling relied on immunoSEQ multiplex PCR, and the TCRdb table lists in-frame clones only, not all of them. The table has some 70,000 clones, around 89% seen once. Here the sequenced sample was CD4+ or CD8+ T cells sorted from blood, taken in a trial of the OX40 agonist ivuxolimab. The receptor source for this set is an adult with an advanced solid tumor such as melanoma, head and neck, liver or kidney cancer.

This clone has more than one count but fewer than ten. The rearrangement uses TRBV7-9 and TRBJ2-2, with D perhaps matching TRBD1 (6 bases). V was shortened by 6 bases and J by 6 bases, with 14 bases between the two germline ends. The CDR3 has 14 residues. The V gene's germline CDR1 is SEHNR and CDR2 FQNEAQ (reference sequence). The CDR3 loop is CASRGANPAGELFF. The CDR3 DNA sequence: TGTGCCAGCAGGGGGGCCAACCCGGCCGGGGAGCTGTTTTTT.

The V and J genes are TRBV19 and TRBJ2-2; 13 bases map to TRBD2. The germline CDR1 and CDR2 sequences are LNHDA and SQIVND (reference sequence). Trimming cost V 4 bases and J 0 bases; bases outside gene matches: 11. The CDR3 loop spans 20 amino acids. For the CDR3, the DNA is TGTGCCAGTAGTAGACCCCCACCACTAGCGGGAGGGACGAACACCGGGGAGCTGTTTTTT. This sequence encodes CASSRPPPLAGGTNTGELFF.

CDR3 protein: CASSEGKGGILYEQYF. CDR3 DNA: TGTGCCAGCAGTGAGGGTAAAGGGGGGATTTTATACGAGCAGTACTTC. The chain is built from TRBV6-1 and TRBJ2-7; D may match TRBD1 or TRBD2 (6 bases each). The CDR3 runs to 16 residues. Germline V gives CDR1 MNHNS, CDR2 SASEGT. Trimming cost V 3 bases and J 4 bases, with 19 bases left between them.

The gene calls are TRBV28 and TRBJ2-1; D gene uncertain. V gave up 6 bases and J gave up 6 bases, with 18 bases separating them. The CDR3 has 15 residues. CDR1 is MDHEN, CDR2 SYDVKM, per germline. CDR3 amino acids: CASRAPGPRFNEQFF. For the CDR3, the DNA is TGTGCCAGCAGAGCACCGGGCCCCAGGTTCAATGAGCAGTTCTTC.

This sequence joins TRBV11-2 and TRBJ1-1, with D perhaps TRBD1 (6 bases). The CDR3 sequence is 14 residues long. Germline V gives CDR1 SGHAT, CDR2 FQNNGV. V was pared by 3 bases and J by 4 bases, with 12 bases between. The CDR3 region is CASSLGGAGTEAFF. The CDR3 bases are TGTGCCAGCAGCTTGGGGGGCGCGGGCACTGAAGCTTTCTTT.

This chain uses TRBV29-1 with TRBJ2-1, with 8 bases that match TRBD2. The CDR3 is made up of 16 amino acids. With 0 bases clipped from V and 4 bases from J, the junction kept 8 bases outside the gene matches. CDR1 and CDR2 from the germline V gene are SQVTM and ANQGSEA. The CDR3 reads CSVEDPASGLYNEQFF. CDR3 sequence (DNA): TGCAGCGTTGAAGATCCGGCTAGCGGGTTATACAATGAGCAGTTCTTC.

This chain uses TRBV2 with TRBJ1-5; no reliable D call. Trimming stripped 6 bases from V and 5 bases from J, with 11 bases between. The CDR3 extends over 13 amino acids. In germline, CDR1 is SNHLY, CDR2 FYNNEI. CDR3 loop: CASSSEGYQPQHF. The CDR3 nucleotides read TGTGCCAGCAGCTCAGAGGGTTATCAGCCCCAGCATTTT.

The chain employs TRBV7-9 and TRBJ2-5; possibly TRBD2 for D (6 bases). The end of the DNA is better explained by TRBJ2-7, so the J call may be wrong. The CDR3 covers 15 residues. Germline CDR1 and CDR2: SEHNR and FQNEAQ (reference sequence). The CDR3 protein is CASSLAGGSSYEQYF. Here the CDR3 DNA reads TGTGCCAGCAGCTTAGCGGGGGGTAGCTCCTACGAGCAGTACTTC.

This sequence joins TRBV6-5 and TRBJ2-7; TRBD2 matches at 8 bases. Germline loops: CDR1 MNHEY, CDR2 SVGAGI. The CDR3 is 16 amino acids. The trim removed 0 bases at V and 3 bases at J, leaving 7 bases unmatched. In DNA form, the CDR3 reads TGTGCCAGCAGTTACTCTGAAACTAGCGGTAACTACGAGCAGTACTTC. This translates into CASSYSETSGNYEQYF.

This clone was seen just once. This chain connects TRBV11-2 to TRBJ2-1; 11 nucleotides agree with TRBD2. Germline trimming cut 4 bases from V and 2 bases from J; bases unmatched to any gene: 1. Germline assignment: CDR1 SGHAT and CDR2 FQNNGV. The CDR3 contains 15 residues. The CDR3 DNA sequence: TGTGCCAGCAGCTCGGGACTAGCGGCCTACAATGAGCAGTTCTTC. It codes for CASSSGLAAYNEQFF. Using reference TRBV11-2 and TRBJ2-1 for the parts outside the CDR3, the full variable domain is EAGVAQSPRYKIIEKRQSVAFWCNPISGHATLYWYQQILGQGPKLLIQFQNNGVVDDSQLPKDRFSAERLKGVDSTLKIQPAKLEDSAVYLCASSSGLAAYNEQFFGPGTRLTVL.

The chain carries TRBV5-1 and TRBJ2-3; possible D gene TRBD2, 7 bases. This CDR3 is 15 amino acids long. Looked up from germline, CDR1 is SGHRS and CDR2 is YFSETQ. V was pared by 4 bases and J by 2 bases, with 14 bases between. CDR3 in DNA: TGCGCCAGCAGCCAGGGGACTACACTCACAGATACGCAGTATTTT. Its protein is CASSQGTTLTDTQYF.

As to this clone: At one end, the junction sequence differs from germline, possibly due to a read error. The gene calls are TRBV6-1 and TRBJ2-7; a possible D gene is TRBD1 (6 bases). The CDR3 has 13 residues. Germline values: CDR1 MNHNS, CDR2 SASEGT. CDR3 region: CASSEGPWLGAVF. In DNA form, the CDR3 reads TGTGCCAGCAGTGAAGGGCCATGGTTGGGGGCGGTTTTC.

V is TRBV7-9 and J is TRBJ2-7; the D call may be TRBD1 or TRBD2 (6 bases each). The CDR3 extends over 14 amino acids. V lost 1 base, J lost 6 bases, and 13 bases lay in between. Germline CDR1 reads SEHNR; CDR2 reads FQNEAQ (reference sequence). The DNA of the CDR3 is TGTGCCAGCAGCTTAGGGAGTGGAGGGGGCGAGCAGTACTTC. Translated, it gives CASSLGSGGGEQYF. The complete variable domain, with remaining parts taken from reference TRBV7-9 and TRBJ2-7, reads DTGVSQNPRHKITKRGQNVTFRCDPISEHNRLYWYRQTLGQGPEFLTYFQNEAQLEKSRLLSDRFSAERPKGSFSTLEIQRTEQGDSAMYLCASSLGSGGGEQYFGPGTRLTVT.

This clone was detected a few times. V usage is TRBV7-3 and J usage is TRBJ2-1; no firm D call. This CDR3 has 15 residues. Germline V gene lookup returns CDR1 SGHTA and CDR2 FQGTGA. Between the trimmed V and J ends, which lost 5 bases and 0 bases, there was a span of 11 bases. The CDR3 DNA reads TGTGCCAGCAGCCCTCGGCTCCACTCCTACAATGAGCAGTTCTTC. As protein: CASSPRLHSYNEQFF.

The chain combines TRBV6-1 with TRBJ1-2; perhaps TRBD1 as D (6 bases). Trimming pared 4 bases from V and 0 bases from J, leaving 15 bases between. CDR1 is MNHNS and CDR2 is SASEGT in the germline V gene. The CDR3 loop spans 16 amino acids. The CDR3 loop is CASSVEQGSSNYGYTF. In nucleotides, the CDR3 is TGTGCCAGCAGTGTAGAACAGGGATCCTCTAACTATGGCTACACCTTC.

This clone has just one count. V gene TRBV18 combines with J gene TRBJ2-5, with a tentative D call TRBD1 (5 bases). Germline V lookup: CDR1 KGHSH, CDR2 LQKENI. Trimming shortened V by 2 bases and J by 5 bases, and 12 bases separated the two germline ends. The CDR3 totals 14 residues. In DNA form, the CDR3 reads TGTGCCAGCTCACCAAGTTTTTCAGGGGAGACCCAGTACTTC. Its translation: CASSPSFSGETQYF.

This clone was found once. The CDR3: CASSPMVGTGNQPQHF. The CDR3 DNA is TGCGCCAGCAGTCCTATGGTAGGGACGGGCAATCAGCCCCAGCATTTT. The J gene is TRBJ1-5, the V gene TRBV23-1; possible D gene TRBD1, 5 bases. TRBV23-1 carries the ORF label, with uncertain function. Trimming stripped 4 bases from V and 2 bases from J, with 15 bases between. The CDR3 loop spans 16 amino acids.

The chain uses TRBV5-1 and TRBJ2-6; possible D gene TRBD1, 6 bases. V shed 4 bases and J shed 0 bases, with 11 bases lying between them. The CDR3 length is 16 residues. Germline V gene sequence: CDR1 SGHRS, CDR2 YFSETQ. This CDR3 reads CASSTTGTSGANVLTF. The CDR3 bases are TGCGCCAGCAGCACCACAGGGACCTCTGGGGCCAACGTCCTGACTTTC.

J is TRBJ2-7 and V is TRBV6-5; possible D gene TRBD1, 6 bases. Germline loops: CDR1 MNHEY, CDR2 SVGAGI. The CDR3 runs to 15 residues. V was trimmed by 7 bases and J by 7 bases, leaving 23 bases between them. In nucleotides, the CDR3 is TGTGCCAGCAAGGCTTCTGGGGACACTCCTAGGGAGCAGTACTTC. The encoded protein is CASKASGDTPREQYF.

This clone was detected only once. V and J are TRBV6-1 and TRBJ2-7; D remains ambiguous. Germline CDR1 reads MNHNS; CDR2 reads SASEGT. V was shortened by 6 bases and J by 2 bases, with 11 bases between the two germline ends. This CDR3 contains 13 residues. CDR3 amino acids: CASRGSGTYEQYF. The CDR3 DNA is TGTGCCAGCAGGGGATCTGGGACCTACGAGCAGTACTTC.

This sequence joins TRBV18 and TRBJ1-2; TRBD1 matches 10 bases. The length of the CDR3 is 15 residues. V gave up 6 bases and J gave up 2 bases; unmatched junction bases: 6. Germline CDR1 KGHSH, CDR2 LQKENI. The chain's CDR3 is CASSFGTGANYGYTF. CDR3 nucleotide sequence: TGTGCCAGCTCTTTCGGGACAGGGGCCAACTATGGCTACACCTTC.

This chain links TRBV7-9 with TRBJ2-7; maybe TRBD2 (6 bases). The length of the CDR3 is 12 residues. V shed 3 bases and J shed 9 bases, with 12 bases lying between them. The V gene's germline CDR1 is SEHNR and CDR2 FQNEAQ (reference sequence). As DNA, the CDR3 is TGTGCCAGCAGCTTCATGGAGGGAAGGCAGTACTTC. This gives the protein CASSFMEGRQYF.

This chain joins TRBV5-1 and TRBJ2-1; D is ambiguous. Germline V CDR1 and CDR2: SGHRS, YFSETQ. The CDR3 runs 11 residues. Trimming pared 0 bases from V and 9 bases from J, leaving 4 bases between. The CDR3 DNA reads as TGCGCCAGCAGCTTGGAGGGTGAGCAGTTCTTC. Encoded protein: CASSLEGEQFF.

The chain couples TRBV30 to TRBJ2-1; D possibly corresponds to TRBD2 (5 bases). The CDR3 is 15 residues long. Per germline, CDR1 GTSNPN and CDR2 SVGIG (reference sequence). Trimming took 4 bases from V and 5 from J, leaving 18 bases between them. CDR3 sequence: CAWTPGGPRDNEQFF. The DNA of the CDR3 is TGTGCCTGGACCCCCGGCGGGCCGAGGGACAATGAGCAGTTCTTC.

This clone appeared once. V usage is TRBV30 and J usage is TRBJ2-5; D possibly corresponds to TRBD2 (5 bases). This CDR3 is 14 amino acids long. V dropped 0 bases and J dropped 1 base, with 9 bases sitting between them. Germline assignment: CDR1 GTSNPN and CDR2 SVGIG (reference sequence). The CDR3 coding sequence is TGTGCCTGGAGTGTAGTACGGGGCCAAGAGACCCAGTACTTC. The encoded protein is CAWSVVRGQETQYF.

The J gene is TRBJ1-1, the V gene TRBV29-1; D gene uncertain. The germline V and J ends were trimmed by 3 bases and 1 base, with 15 bases remaining between them. CDR3 length: 15 residues. Germline loops: CDR1 SQVTM, CDR2 ANQGSEA. In DNA form, the CDR3 reads TGCAGCGTTGAGTCCCAGGCCAGACCGAACACTGAAGCTTTCTTT. It yields the protein CSVESQARPNTEAFF.

V gene TRBV6-5 combines with J gene TRBJ2-3, with D unresolved. There are 14 residues in the CDR3. Trimming shortened V by 6 bases and J by 0 bases, and 10 bases separated the two germline ends. Per germline, CDR1 MNHEY and CDR2 SVGAGI. The CDR3 nucleotides read TGTGCCAGCAGCCCAGTATCTAGCACAGATACGCAGTATTTT. It yields the protein CASSPVSSTDTQYF.